These 21 T cell receptor beta chains were sequenced from one sample in a study of blood T cell repertoires in COVID-19. Profiled with immunoSEQ multiplex PCR; TCRdb holds only in-frame clones, not every one. This table has a few hundred thousand clones, around 87% appearing once. Sequencing input: peripheral blood. The receptors were sampled from a woman aged 45 to 65 with acute or convalescent COVID-19.

CDR3 sequence: CASSLEPGQGVEQYF. The CDR3 coding sequence is TGTGCCAGCAGCTTAGAACCGGGACAGGGGGTTGAGCAGTACTTC. The chain uses TRBV7-9 and TRBJ2-7, with 11 nucleotides matching TRBD1. The CDR3 loop spans 15 amino acids. V gave up 1 base and J gave up 7 bases; unmatched junction bases: 6. Germline V gives CDR1 SEHNR, CDR2 FQNEAQ (reference sequence).

V usage is TRBV20-1 and J usage is TRBJ2-1, with 10 bases fitting TRBD2. Trimming cost V 6 bases and J 15 bases; bases outside gene matches: 8. The length of the CDR3 is 11 residues. CDR1 DFQATT and CDR2 SNEGSKA come from the germline V gene (reference sequence). CDR3 loop: CSARTSGPRFF. CDR3 DNA sequence: TGCAGTGCCCGGACTAGCGGCCCCCGGTTCTTC.

This chain connects TRBV4-1 to TRBJ1-1, with D uncertain. V lost 0 bases and J 5 bases, leaving 10 bases between the germline ends. The V gene's germline CDR1 is MGHRA and CDR2 YSYEKL. The CDR3 consists of 14 residues. The DNA for the CDR3 is TGCGCCAGCAGCCAAGATTTTACAGCTACTGAAGCTTTCTTT. Its protein is CASSQDFTATEAFF.

Here the CDR3 DNA reads TGTGCCAGCAGAATGACAGGACTGGCCTACGAGCAGTACTTC. Its translation is CASRMTGLAYEQYF. The chain uses TRBV28 and TRBJ2-7; D is perhaps TRBD1 (6 bases). CDR1 and CDR2 from the germline V gene are MDHEN and SYDVKM. V dropped 6 bases and J dropped 2 bases, with 14 bases sitting between them. CDR3 length: 14 residues.

This clone showed up just once. The rearrangement links TRBV27 to TRBJ2-1; D might be TRBD2 (6 bases). The CDR3 loop spans 15 amino acids. V gave up 5 bases and J gave up 9 bases, with 20 bases separating them. Germline CDR1 reads MNHEY; CDR2 reads SMNVEV (reference sequence). CDR3 region: CASSLASEGRGEQFF. CDR3 DNA sequence: TGTGCCAGCAGTCTGGCTTCGGAGGGCCGTGGTGAGCAGTTCTTC.

V is TRBV7-2 and J is TRBJ2-5; 12 nucleotides align to TRBD2. Germline V gives CDR1 SGHTA, CDR2 FQGNSA. The CDR3 runs to 15 residues. Unmatched junction bases numbered 3, after V lost 6 bases and J lost 1 base. CDR3 residues: CASRPTSGGQETQYF. For the CDR3, the DNA is TGTGCCAGCAGGCCGACTAGCGGGGGCCAAGAGACCCAGTACTTC.

CDR3 in DNA: TGTGCCTGGAGCGAGAGCCCAGATACGCAGTATTTT. Translated: CAWSESPDTQYF. The chain employs TRBV30 and TRBJ2-3, with D uncertain. Trimming pared 3 bases from V and 4 bases from J, leaving 8 bases between. CDR1 is GTSNPN, CDR2 SVGIG, per germline (reference sequence). The CDR3 has 12 residues.

The chain employs TRBV5-1 and TRBJ1-2; D not certain. The CDR3 has 14 residues. Germline-derived CDR1 and CDR2 are SGHRS and YFSETQ. V was cut by 3 bases and J by 5 bases, with 14 bases left in between. The CDR3 nucleotides read TGCGCCAGCAGCTCTCCGATTACAACGTATGGCTACACCTTC. As protein: CASSSPITTYGYTF.

The chain couples TRBV28 to TRBJ1-3; 7 positions match TRBD1. CDR3 length: 18 residues. Germline V gene data show CDR1 as MDHEN and CDR2 as SYDVKM. The V gene end was trimmed by 5 bases and the J gene end by 1 base; junction bases not matched to a gene: 14. CDR3 sequence reads: CASSTGAPTGRSGNTIYF. CDR3 coding DNA: TGTGCCAGCAGTACCGGGGCTCCGACAGGGAGGTCTGGAAACACCATATATTTT.

This clone has only one observation. This chain links TRBV7-2 with TRBJ2-1; D may be TRBD1 (6 bases). CDR3 length: 16 amino acids. The germline V gene encodes CDR1 SGHTA and CDR2 FQGNSA. The V gene lost 6 bases and the J gene lost 0 bases, with 15 bases spanning the gap. The CDR3 protein is CASRLQTGSSYNEQFF. As DNA, the CDR3 is TGTGCCAGCAGGTTACAAACAGGGAGCTCCTACAATGAGCAGTTCTTC.

The chain links TRBV7-2 to TRBJ1-1; D may be TRBD1 (5 bases). Per germline, CDR1 SGHTA and CDR2 FQGNSA. Trimming shortened V by 5 bases and J by 3 bases, and 13 bases separated the two germline ends. The CDR3 runs to 14 residues. For the CDR3, the DNA is TGTGCCAGCAGCGCGATGGGGCCAGACACTGAAGCTTTCTTT. Encoded protein: CASSAMGPDTEAFF.

The rearrangement joins TRBV7-2 to TRBJ2-1; D ambiguous. The CDR3 consists of 15 residues. Trimming stripped 6 bases from V and 1 base from J, with 13 bases between. Germline V gene lookup returns CDR1 SGHTA and CDR2 FQGNSA. CDR3 coding DNA: TGTGCCAGCAGTCCGGCTAGGTCTTCCTACAATGAGCAGTTCTTC. This sequence encodes CASSPARSSYNEQFF. Looking up the rest from reference TRBV7-2 and TRBJ2-1 gives the full variable domain: GAGVSQSPSNKVTEKGKDVELRCDPISGHTALYWYRQSLGQGLEFLIYFQGNSAPDKSGLPSDRFSAERTGGSVSTLTIQRTQQEDSAVYLCASSPARSSYNEQFFGPGTRLTVL.

V gene TRBV21-1 combines with J gene TRBJ1-5; no check of the table's D call, TRBD1, against the DNA was made. TRBV21-1 corresponds to a pseudogene. This CDR3 contains 15 residues. The CDR3 DNA sequence: TGTGCCAGCAGCAACTCTTGGGGCCCCAATCAGCCCCAGCATTTT. The encoded protein is CASSNSWGPNQPQHF.

This clone was seen just once. The genes are TRBV5-1 and TRBJ2-2; D unresolved. This CDR3 comprises 14 residues. The ends were cut back, 0 bases at V and 3 bases at J, with 6 bases in the middle. The germline V gene encodes CDR1 SGHRS and CDR2 YFSETQ. For the CDR3, the DNA is TGCGCCAGCAGCTTGGGACTTGACACCGGGGAGCTGTTTTTT. Translation: CASSLGLDTGELFF.

The sample holds one count of this clone. The chain recombines TRBV30 with TRBJ2-3, with 11 bases matching TRBD2. The J segment lost 4 bases and the V segment lost 4 bases, leaving 7 bases of the junction unmatched. Germline assignment: CDR1 GTSNPN and CDR2 SVGIG (reference sequence). There are 15 residues in the CDR3. CDR3 loop: CAWKRLAGGPDTQYF. The DNA of the CDR3 is TGTGCCTGGAAAAGGTTAGCGGGAGGGCCAGATACGCAGTATTTT. Full variable domain (rest looked up from reference TRBV30 and TRBJ2-3): SQTIHQWPATLVQPVGSPLSLECTVEGTSNPNLYWYRQAAGRGLQLLFYSVGIGQISSEVPQNLSASRPQDRQFILSSKKLLLSDSGFYLCAWKRLAGGPDTQYFGPGTRLTVL.

V and J are TRBV9 and TRBJ2-5, with D unresolved. The CDR3 covers 14 residues. Trimming removed 0 bases from V and 2 bases from J, with 8 bases in between. Germline V lookup: CDR1 SGDLS, CDR2 YYNGEE. CDR3 sequence: CASSVGVDQETQYF. CDR3 nucleotides: TGTGCCAGCAGCGTAGGAGTCGATCAAGAGACCCAGTACTTC.

Notes on this clone: Distinct nucleotide sequences in the sample also encode this CDR3. V is TRBV7-2 and J is TRBJ2-7; 13 nucleotides align to TRBD2. The CDR3 contains 15 residues. CDR1 and CDR2 (germline): SGHTA, FQGNSA. Trimming removed 5 bases from V and 7 bases from J; junction bases left unmatched: 8. The CDR3 nucleotides are TGTGCCAGCAGCCCCGGACTAGCGGGAGTAGGGGAGCAGTACTTC. This translates into CASSPGLAGVGEQYF.

The chain carries TRBV6-1 and TRBJ1-2, with D uncertain. V lost 2 bases and J 4 bases, leaving 8 bases between the germline ends. The CDR3 runs to 13 residues. Germline V CDR1 and CDR2: MNHNS, SASEGT. The CDR3, as DNA: TGTGCCAGCAGTGAATCAGCGACCTATGGCTACACCTTC. As protein: CASSESATYGYTF.

This clone came up a few times. The V and J genes are TRBV6-4 and TRBJ2-1; 14 bases are a match to TRBD2. The CDR3 extends over 13 amino acids. The V gene's germline CDR1 is MRHNA and CDR2 SNTAGT. V trimming: 4 bases; J trimming: 12 bases; junction bases outside the gene matches: 2. In nucleotides, the CDR3 is TGTGCCAGCAGTGCCGGGACTAGCGGGAGGCAGTTCTTC. It yields the protein CASSAGTSGRQFF.

A word on this clone: Germline is not matched at one junction end, which may reflect a read error. The rearrangement uses TRBV6-1 and TRBJ2-3; 10 bases are shared with TRBD1. Germline V CDR1 and CDR2: MNHNS, SASEGT. This CDR3 has 15 amino acids. CDR3 in amino acids: CASREGTGGTDTQYF. The CDR3 coding sequence is TGTGCCAGCAGGGAAGGGACAGGGGGCACAGATACGCAGTATTTT.

The V and J genes are TRBV10-3 and TRBJ1-6; TRBD1 is a possible D gene (6 bases). CDR1 and CDR2 (germline): ENHRY, SYGVKD. The length of the CDR3 is 16 residues. The V and J ends lost 3 bases and 4 bases respectively, with 13 bases between them. The CDR3 DNA follows: TGTGCCATCAGTGAAGAGACAGGTTGGTATAATTCACCCCTCCACTTT. The encoded protein is CAISEETGWYNSPLHF.